The 9 T cell receptor beta chains below all came from one sample that was sequenced in a study of shared clonotypes between healthy human individuals (dated by TCRdb to the early 2020s). Libraries were prepared through the immunoSEQ multiplex PCR assay. The source is immuneACCESS, and TCRdb retained only in-frame sequences with V and J called. Part of the clones is not carried over; for the studies checked, unresolved V genes explain less than half of this, and the remainder is unexplained. This sample holds about 730,000 clones; around 77% were observed only once. The ten largest clones add up to 1.8% of the sample. Sequences were obtained from memory CD4+ T cells sorted from blood. This specimen's cell subset or site label, per the study, means: CD45RA-negative fraction. Source of these receptors: a woman between 25 and 40 years old in good health.

V is TRBV19 and J is TRBJ1-5; D gene unclear. The CDR3 is 13 residues long. Trimming stripped 5 bases from V and 7 bases from J, with 12 bases between. Germline values: CDR1 LNHDA, CDR2 SQIVND (reference sequence). CDR3 amino acids: CASSGGPAQPQHF. The CDR3 DNA is TGTGCCAGTAGTGGTGGACCGGCCCAGCCCCAGCATTTT.

This rearrangement joins TRBV18 to TRBJ2-5; D is ambiguous. Per germline, CDR1 KGHSH and CDR2 LQKENI. V shed 2 bases and J shed 1 base, with 5 bases lying between them. The CDR3 consists of 13 residues. In DNA form, the CDR3 reads TGTGCCAGCTCACCAACGAGCCAAGAGACCCAGTACTTC. Translating it yields CASSPTSQETQYF. The variable domain in full, completed from reference TRBV18 and TRBJ2-5, reads NAGVMQNPRHLVRRRGQEARLRCSPMKGHSHVYWYRQLPEEGLKFMVYLQKENIIDESGMPKERFSAEFPKEGPSILRIQQVVRGDSAAYFCASSPTSQETQYFGPGTRLLVL.

V is TRBV19 and J is TRBJ1-1; perhaps TRBD1 as D (6 bases). Trimming shortened V by 4 bases and J by 1 base, and 13 bases separated the two germline ends. Germline CDR1 and CDR2: LNHDA and SQIVND (reference sequence). The CDR3 is 15 residues long. The CDR3 sequence is CASSRDGGRNTEAFF. DNA of the CDR3: TGTGCCAGTAGTAGGGACGGGGGCAGGAACACTGAAGCTTTCTTT.

CDR3 DNA sequence: TGTGCCAGCAGTACGCACAGGGGCCCCCGGGAAAAACTGTTTTTT. The encoded protein is CASSTHRGPREKLFF. The gene calls are TRBV28 and TRBJ1-4; TRBD1 agrees at 7 bases. V lost 5 bases and J lost 8; bases outside the gene matches: 11. CDR1 and CDR2 (germline): MDHEN, SYDVKM. The CDR3 sequence is 15 residues long.

V usage is TRBV4-1 and J usage is TRBJ2-1; 7 nucleotides agree with TRBD2. The CDR3 runs to 15 residues. Losses at the gene ends were 4 bases for V and 4 bases for J; bases not matched to a gene: 7. CDR1 is MGHRA, CDR2 YSYEKL, per germline. CDR3 region: CASSPLRREYNEQFF. The CDR3 coding sequence is TGCGCCAGCAGCCCACTCCGGCGGGAGTACAATGAGCAGTTCTTC.

The rearrangement links TRBV7-7 to TRBJ2-1; tentative D call: TRBD2 (6 bases). This CDR3 contains 14 residues. With 1 base removed from V and 4 bases from J, the gap between germline ends came to 8 bases. CDR1 and CDR2 (germline): SSHAT, FNYEAQ (reference sequence). The CDR3 DNA follows: TGTGCCAGCAGCTTAGGCGCGGGGTACAATGAGCAGTTCTTC. Amino acid sequence: CASSLGAGYNEQFF. Based on the CDR3 plus reference TRBV7-7 and TRBJ2-1, the full variable domain is GAGVSQSPRYKVTKRGQDVTLRCDPISSHATLYWYQQALGQGPEFLTYFNYEAQPDKSGLPSDRFSAERPEGSISTLTIQRTEQRDSAMYRCASSLGAGYNEQFFGPGTRLTVL.

This clone was observed a handful of times. The CDR3 loop is CASSQDRVIAKNIQYF. CDR3 DNA sequence: TGTGCCAGCAGTCAAGACAGGGTAATAGCCAAAAACATTCAGTACTTC. V gene TRBV2 combines with J gene TRBJ2-4; 7 nucleotides line up with TRBD1. Germline V gives CDR1 SNHLY, CDR2 FYNNEI. J was trimmed by 0 bases and V by 5 bases; bases with no gene match: 7. The CDR3 consists of 16 residues. The whole variable domain, filled in from reference TRBV2 and TRBJ2-4, reads EPEVTQTPSHQVTQMGQEVILRCVPISNHLYFYWYRQILGQKVEFLVSFYNNEISEKSEIFDDQFSVERPDGSNFTLKIRSTKLEDSAMYFCASSQDRVIAKNIQYFGAGTRLSVL.

The chain employs TRBV2 and TRBJ2-3; 13 bases fit TRBD2. The CDR3 spans 15 residues. The V gene's germline CDR1 is SNHLY and CDR2 FYNNEI. The ends lost 5 bases at V and 5 bases at J; junction bases unmatched: 4. CDR3 loop: CASSSRTSGGDTQYF. The CDR3 region has the DNA TGTGCCAGCAGTTCACGGACTAGCGGGGGAGATACGCAGTATTTT. The full variable domain, with the rest looked up from reference TRBV2 and TRBJ2-3, is EPEVTQTPSHQVTQMGQEVILRCVPISNHLYFYWYRQILGQKVEFLVSFYNNEISEKSEIFDDQFSVERPDGSNFTLKIRSTKLEDSAMYFCASSSRTSGGDTQYFGPGTRLTVL.

This sequence joins TRBV7-9 and TRBJ2-5; D is uncertain. The germline V gene encodes CDR1 SEHNR and CDR2 FQNEAQ (reference sequence). The CDR3 contains 14 residues. The V gene lost 5 bases and the J gene lost 7 bases, with 17 bases spanning the gap. In nucleotides, the CDR3 is TGTGCCAGCAGCCGGAGCGAATACCACGGGACCCAGTACTTC. Protein product: CASSRSEYHGTQYF.